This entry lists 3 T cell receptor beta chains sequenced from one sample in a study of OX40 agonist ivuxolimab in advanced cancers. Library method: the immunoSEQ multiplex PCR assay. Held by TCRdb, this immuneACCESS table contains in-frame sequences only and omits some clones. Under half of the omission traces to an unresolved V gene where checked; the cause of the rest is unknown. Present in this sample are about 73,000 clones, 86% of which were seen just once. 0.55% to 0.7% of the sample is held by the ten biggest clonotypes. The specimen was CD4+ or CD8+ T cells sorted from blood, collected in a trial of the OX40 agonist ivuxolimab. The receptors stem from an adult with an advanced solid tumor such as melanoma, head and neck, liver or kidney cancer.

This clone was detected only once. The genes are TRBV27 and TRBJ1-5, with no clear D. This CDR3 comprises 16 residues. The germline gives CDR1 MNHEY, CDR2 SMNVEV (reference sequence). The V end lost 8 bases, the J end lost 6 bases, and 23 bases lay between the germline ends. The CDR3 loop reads CASLHIFGNTTQPQHF. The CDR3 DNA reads TGTGCCAGCCTACACATTTTTGGGAACACGACTCAGCCCCAGCATTTT.

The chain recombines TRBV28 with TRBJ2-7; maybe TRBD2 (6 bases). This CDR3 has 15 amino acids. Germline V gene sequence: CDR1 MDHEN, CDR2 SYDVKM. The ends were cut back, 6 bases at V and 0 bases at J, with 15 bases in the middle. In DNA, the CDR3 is TGTGCCAGCAGGTCTGGGGGGAGGAGCTCCTACGAGCAGTACTTC. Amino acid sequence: CASRSGGRSSYEQYF.

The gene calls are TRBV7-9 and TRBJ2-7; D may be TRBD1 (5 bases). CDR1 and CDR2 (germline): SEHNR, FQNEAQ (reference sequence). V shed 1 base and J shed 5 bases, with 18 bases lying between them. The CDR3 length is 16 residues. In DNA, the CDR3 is TGTGCCAGCAGCTTAGGTAGGCAGGGCCAGAGAAACGAGCAGTACTTC. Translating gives CASSLGRQGQRNEQYF.